The 11 T cell receptor beta chains below come from one sample, sequenced in a study of blood T cell repertoires in COVID-19 (dated by TCRdb to about 2020). Receptor amplification or capture employed the immunoSEQ multiplex PCR assay. In its TCRdb copy, this immuneACCESS table keeps in-frame sequences only and misses some clones. Where compared with another copy, unresolved V genes explain less than half of these, and the others have no known cause. The sample has 200,000 to 250,000 clones on record, around 86% of them singletons. The ten biggest clones cover around 6.5% of the sample. The material sequenced was peripheral blood. These receptor sequences come from a man aged 55 to 70 who had recovered from COVID-19.

V usage is TRBV2 and J usage is TRBJ1-1; D is perhaps TRBD1 (5 bases). The CDR3 is 15 residues long. The germline V and J ends were trimmed by 5 bases and 5 bases, with 18 bases remaining between them. Germline loops: CDR1 SNHLY, CDR2 FYNNEI. CDR3 bases: TGTGCCAGCAGTAGGGAAAGGGGAGGTAGGACTGAAGCTTTCTTT. The encoded protein is CASSRERGGRTEAFF. Full variable domain (remainder filled in from reference TRBV2 and TRBJ1-1): EPEVTQTPSHQVTQMGQEVILRCVPISNHLYFYWYRQILGQKVEFLVSFYNNEISEKSEIFDDQFSVERPDGSNFTLKIRSTKLEDSAMYFCASSRERGGRTEAFFGQGTRLTVV.

CDR3 residues: CAYRGTLAPYEQYF. CDR3 DNA: TGTGCCTACAGGGGGACCCTCGCCCCTTACGAGCAGTACTTC. The chain combines TRBV10-3 with TRBJ2-7, with TRBD1 matching 8 bases. The junction had 13 bases not matched to a gene; V was cut back by 11 bases and J by 4 bases. Germline V CDR1 and CDR2: ENHRY, SYGVKD. CDR3 length equals 14 residues.

The V and J genes are TRBV20-1 and TRBJ2-3; D is possibly TRBD1 (5 bases). Germline-derived CDR1 and CDR2 are DFQATT and SNEGSKA (reference sequence). This CDR3 comprises 11 residues. V lost 7 bases and J lost 6, with 11 bases in between. CDR3 nucleotide sequence: TGCAGTGTCGCAGGGTCCGATACGCAGTATTTT. Amino acid sequence: CSVAGSDTQYF.

The chain has TRBV28 and TRBJ1-2; no reliable D call. V was shortened by 7 bases and J by 2 bases, with 17 bases between the two germline ends. This CDR3 comprises 15 residues. Germline V CDR1 and CDR2: MDHEN, SYDVKM. In DNA, the CDR3 is TGTGCCAGCAAAACCGGGTCGGGAGGGAACTATGGCTACACCTTC. Translation: CASKTGSGGNYGYTF.

This chain connects TRBV6-5 to TRBJ1-1, with D unclear. With 6 bases removed from V and 2 bases from J, the gap between germline ends came to 10 bases. This CDR3 comprises 13 residues. Germline V gene sequence: CDR1 MNHEY, CDR2 SVGAGI. CDR3 in amino acids: CASRPPRNTEAFF. CDR3 DNA: TGTGCCAGCAGGCCCCCGAGAAACACTGAAGCTTTCTTT.

V gene TRBV4-1 combines with J gene TRBJ2-7; 7 bases are a match to TRBD2. With 1 base clipped from V and 0 bases from J, the junction kept 9 bases outside the gene matches. The germline gives CDR1 MGHRA, CDR2 YSYEKL. The CDR3 contains 17 residues. The CDR3 region has the DNA TGCGCCAGCAGCCAAGTAAGGGGCGGGAGTGACTCCTACGAGCAGTACTTC. Protein product: CASSQVRGGSDSYEQYF.

This chain connects TRBV2 to TRBJ2-1, with 8 bases identical to TRBD2. The CDR3 contains 15 residues. Germline loops: CDR1 SNHLY, CDR2 FYNNEI. V lost 1 base to trimming and J lost 3 bases; unmatched junction nucleotides: 2. The CDR3 DNA sequence: TGTGCCAGCAGTGAAGAACTAGCGGACTACAATGAGCAGTTCTTC. Protein: CASSEELADYNEQFF.

The chain joins TRBV5-6 to TRBJ2-1; D possibly corresponds to TRBD2 (6 bases). The CDR3 length is 12 residues. Trimming left V 4 bases short and J 9 bases short, with 11 bases between. The germline V gene has CDR1 SGHDT and CDR2 YYEEEE. Written as DNA, the CDR3 is TGTGCCAGCAGCCGACTAGTTACTGAGCAGTTCTTC. Amino acids: CASSRLVTEQFF.

The chain employs TRBV4-1 and TRBJ1-1; TRBD1 aligns across 8 bases. Germline values: CDR1 MGHRA, CDR2 YSYEKL. With 3 bases clipped from V and 6 bases from J, the junction kept 12 bases outside the gene matches. This CDR3 contains 16 residues. CDR3 sequence reads: CASSHGLDRGRSEAFF. The CDR3 DNA sequence: TGCGCCAGCAGCCACGGCCTTGACAGGGGAAGGTCTGAAGCTTTCTTT.

The chain has TRBV21-1 and TRBJ1-5; TRBD1 was called by the table and not checked on the DNA. TRBV21-1 is recorded as a pseudogene. This CDR3 region has 16 residues. CDR3: CASSTRGDRGDQPQHF. In nucleotides, the CDR3 is TGTGCCAGCAGCACGCGTGGGGACAGGGGGGATCAGCCCCAGCATTTT.

The genes are TRBV15 and TRBJ2-2, with D unresolved. The CDR3 covers 13 residues. CDR1 is LNHNV, CDR2 YYDKDF, per germline (reference sequence). The V gene lost 2 bases and the J gene lost 5 bases, with 6 bases spanning the gap. CDR3 coding DNA: TGTGCCACCAGCAGAATTTTAACCGGGGAGCTGTTTTTT. Translation: CATSRILTGELFF.